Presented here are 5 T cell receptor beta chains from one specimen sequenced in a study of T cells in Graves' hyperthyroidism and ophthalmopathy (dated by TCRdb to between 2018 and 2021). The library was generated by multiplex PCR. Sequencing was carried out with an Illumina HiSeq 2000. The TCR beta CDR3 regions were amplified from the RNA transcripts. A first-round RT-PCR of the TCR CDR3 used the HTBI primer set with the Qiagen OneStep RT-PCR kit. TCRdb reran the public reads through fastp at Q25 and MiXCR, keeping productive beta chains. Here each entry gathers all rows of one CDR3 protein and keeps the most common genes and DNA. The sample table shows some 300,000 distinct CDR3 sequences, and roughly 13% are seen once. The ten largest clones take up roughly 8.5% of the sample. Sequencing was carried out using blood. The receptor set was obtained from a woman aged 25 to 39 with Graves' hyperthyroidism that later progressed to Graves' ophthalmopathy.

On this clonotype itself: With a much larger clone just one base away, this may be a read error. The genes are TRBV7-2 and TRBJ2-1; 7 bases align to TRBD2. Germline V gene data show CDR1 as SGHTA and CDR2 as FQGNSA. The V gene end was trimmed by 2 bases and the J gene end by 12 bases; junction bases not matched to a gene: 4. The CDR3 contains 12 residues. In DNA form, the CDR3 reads TGTGCCAGCAGCTTAAGCGGGGAGGGGCAGTTCTTC. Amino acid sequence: CASSLSGEGQFF. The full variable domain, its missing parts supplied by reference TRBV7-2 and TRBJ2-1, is GAGVSQSPSNKVTEKGKDVELRCDPISGHTALYWYRQSLGQGLEFLIYFQGNSAPDKSGLPSDRFSAERTGGSVSTLTIQRTQQEDSAVYLCASSLSGEGQFFGPGTRLTVL.

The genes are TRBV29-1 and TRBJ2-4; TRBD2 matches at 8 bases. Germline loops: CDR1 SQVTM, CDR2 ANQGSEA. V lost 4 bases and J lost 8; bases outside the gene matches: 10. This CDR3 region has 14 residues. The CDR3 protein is CSVVSNGRGYIQYF. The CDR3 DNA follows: TGCAGCGTTGTTTCTAACGGGAGGGGGTACATTCAGTACTTC. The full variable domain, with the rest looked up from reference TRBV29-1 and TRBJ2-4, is SAVISQKPSRDICQRGTSLTIQCQVDSQVTMMFWYRQQPGQSLTLIATANQGSEATYESGFVIDKFPISRPNLTFSTLTVSNMSPEDSSIYLCSVVSNGRGYIQYFGAGTRLSVL.

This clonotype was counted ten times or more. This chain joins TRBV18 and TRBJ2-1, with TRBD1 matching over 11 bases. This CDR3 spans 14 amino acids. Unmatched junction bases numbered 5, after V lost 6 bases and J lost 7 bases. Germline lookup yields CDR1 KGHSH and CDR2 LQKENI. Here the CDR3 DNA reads TGTGCCAGCTCCCCGGACAGGGGGCTGAATGAGCAGTTCTTC. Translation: CASSPDRGLNEQFF.

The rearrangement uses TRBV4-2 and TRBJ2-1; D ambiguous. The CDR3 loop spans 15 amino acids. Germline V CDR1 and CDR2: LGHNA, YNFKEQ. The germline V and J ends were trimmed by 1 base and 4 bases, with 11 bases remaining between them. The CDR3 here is CASSQVSVSYNEQFF. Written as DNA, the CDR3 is TGTGCCAGCAGCCAAGTGAGTGTATCGTACAATGAGCAGTTCTTC.

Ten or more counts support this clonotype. The CDR3 coding sequence is TGTGCCAGCAGAGGCCCCCTGACAGGGATTGAAAACACCATATATTTT. Residues: CASRGPLTGIENTIYF. The chain carries TRBV11-2 and TRBJ1-3; 7 nucleotides line up with TRBD1. The CDR3 contains 16 residues. With 6 bases clipped from V and 6 bases from J, the junction kept 14 bases outside the gene matches. Germline V CDR1 and CDR2: SGHAT, FQNNGV.